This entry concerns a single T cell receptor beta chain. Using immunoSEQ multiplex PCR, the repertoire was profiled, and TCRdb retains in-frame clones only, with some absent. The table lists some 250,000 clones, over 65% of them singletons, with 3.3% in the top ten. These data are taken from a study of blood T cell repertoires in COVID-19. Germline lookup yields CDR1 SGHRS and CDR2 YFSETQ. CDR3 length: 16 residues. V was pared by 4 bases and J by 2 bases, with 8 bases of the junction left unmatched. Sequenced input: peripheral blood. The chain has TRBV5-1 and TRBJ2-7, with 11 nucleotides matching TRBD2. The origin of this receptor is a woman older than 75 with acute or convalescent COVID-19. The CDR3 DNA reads TGCGCCAGCAGCGGGGCAGGACTAGCGGGCACCTACGAGCAGTACTTC. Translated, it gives CASSGAGLAGTYEQYF. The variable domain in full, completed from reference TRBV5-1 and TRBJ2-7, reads KAGVTQTPRYLIKTRGQQVTLSCSPISGHRSVSWYQQTPGQGLQFLFEYFSETQRNKGNFPGRFSGRQFSNSRSEMNVSTLELGDSALYLCASSGAGLAGTYEQYFGPGTRLTVT.